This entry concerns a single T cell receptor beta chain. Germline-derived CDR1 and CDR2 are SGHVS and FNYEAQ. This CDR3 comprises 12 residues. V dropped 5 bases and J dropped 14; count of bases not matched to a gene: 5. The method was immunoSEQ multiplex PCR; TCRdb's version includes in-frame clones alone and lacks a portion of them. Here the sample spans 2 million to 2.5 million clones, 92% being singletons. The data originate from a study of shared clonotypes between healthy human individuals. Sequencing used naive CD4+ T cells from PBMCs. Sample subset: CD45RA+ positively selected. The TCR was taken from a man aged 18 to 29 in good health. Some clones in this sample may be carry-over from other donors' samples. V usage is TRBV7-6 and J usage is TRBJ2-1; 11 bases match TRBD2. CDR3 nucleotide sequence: TGTGCCAGCAGCCCTAGCGGGAGGCCCGAGTTCTTC. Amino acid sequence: CASSPSGRPEFF.